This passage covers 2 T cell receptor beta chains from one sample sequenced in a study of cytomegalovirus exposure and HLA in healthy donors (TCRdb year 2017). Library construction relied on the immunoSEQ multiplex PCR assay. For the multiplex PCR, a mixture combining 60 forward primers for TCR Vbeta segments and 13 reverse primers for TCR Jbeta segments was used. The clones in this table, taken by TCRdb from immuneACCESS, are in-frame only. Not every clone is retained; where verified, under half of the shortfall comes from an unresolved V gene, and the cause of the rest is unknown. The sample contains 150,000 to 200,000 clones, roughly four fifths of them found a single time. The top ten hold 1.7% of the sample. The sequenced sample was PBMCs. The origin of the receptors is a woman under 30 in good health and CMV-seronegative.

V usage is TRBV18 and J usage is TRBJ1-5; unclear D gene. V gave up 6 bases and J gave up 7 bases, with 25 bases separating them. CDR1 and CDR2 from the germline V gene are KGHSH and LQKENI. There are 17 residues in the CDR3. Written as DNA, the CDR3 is TGTGCCAGCTCGACCGGAACAGCCCCATTACCCCGGCAGCCCCAGCATTTT. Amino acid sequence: CASSTGTAPLPRQPQHF.

The CDR3, as DNA: TGCGCCAGCAGCTTTGAGGAGAACACTGAAGCTTTCTTT. It yields the protein CASSFEENTEAFF. The V call is TRBV5-1, the J call TRBJ1-1; D is undetermined. Trimming left V 2 bases short and J 1 base short, with 6 bases between. The CDR3 spans 13 residues. Germline CDR1 is SGHRS and CDR2 is YFSETQ.